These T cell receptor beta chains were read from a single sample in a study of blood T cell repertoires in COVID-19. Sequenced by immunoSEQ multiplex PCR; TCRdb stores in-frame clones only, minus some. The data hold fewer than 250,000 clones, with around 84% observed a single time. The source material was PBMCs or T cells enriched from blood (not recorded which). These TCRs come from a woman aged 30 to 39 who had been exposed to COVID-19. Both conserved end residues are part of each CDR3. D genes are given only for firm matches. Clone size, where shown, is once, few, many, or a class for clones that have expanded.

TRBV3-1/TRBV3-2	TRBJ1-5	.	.	CASSQDLNQPQHF	TGTGCCAGCAGCCAAGACCTGAATCAGCCCCAGCATTTT
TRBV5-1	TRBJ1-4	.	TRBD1	CASSLDRGNEKLFF	TGCGCCAGCAGCTTGGACAGGGGGAATGAAAAACTGTTTTTT
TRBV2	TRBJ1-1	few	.	CASSPIAAAYTEAFF	TGTGCCAGCAGCCCCATAGCGGCAGCGTACACTGAAGCTTTCTTT
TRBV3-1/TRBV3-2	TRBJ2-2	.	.	CASSHRGELFF	TGTGCCAGCAGCCACCGCGGGGAGCTGTTTTTT
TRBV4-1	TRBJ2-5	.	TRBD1	CASSQDWGQQETQYF	TGCGCCAGCAGCCAAGATTGGGGACAGCAAGAGACCCAGTACTTC
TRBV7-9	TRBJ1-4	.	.	CASSLWAGNEKLFF	TGTGCCAGCAGCTTATGGGCAGGAAATGAAAAACTGTTTTTT
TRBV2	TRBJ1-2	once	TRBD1	CASRVTRQGDGYTF	TGTGCCAGCAGGGTAACAAGACAGGGGGATGGCTACACCTTC
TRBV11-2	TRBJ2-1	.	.	CASSPRLILDNEQFF	TGTGCCAGCAGCCCCCGTTTGATTCTAGACAATGAGCAGTTCTTC
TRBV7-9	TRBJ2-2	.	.	CASSLQGGGSGELFF	TGTGCCAGCAGCTTACAGGGAGGAGGGTCCGGGGAGCTGTTTTTT
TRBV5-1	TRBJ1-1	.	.	CASSPRQVDTEAFF	TGCGCCAGCAGCCCACGACAGGTTGACACTGAAGCTTTCTTT
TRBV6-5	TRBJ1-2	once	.	CASNSNRQGRVGYTF	TGTGCCAGCAATTCTAACCGTCAGGGGAGGGTAGGCTACACCTTC
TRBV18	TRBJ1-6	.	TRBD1	CASSPIEGANSPLHF	TGTGCCAGCTCACCGATCGAGGGGGCTAATTCACCCCTCCACTTT
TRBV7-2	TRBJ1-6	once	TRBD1	CASSLEGTGGSPLHF	TGTGCCAGCAGCTTAGAAGGGACAGGAGGTTCACCCCTCCACTTT
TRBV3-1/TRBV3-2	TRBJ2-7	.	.	CASSPTSAYEQYF	TGTGCCAGCAGCCCAACGTCAGCGTACGAGCAGTACTTC
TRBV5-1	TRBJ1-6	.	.	CASSLKTVNSPLHF	TGCGCCAGCAGCTTGAAGACAGTTAATTCACCCCTCCACTTT
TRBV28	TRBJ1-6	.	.	CASSFRQRNSPLHF	TGTGCCAGCAGTTTTCGGCAGAGGAATTCACCCCTCCACTTT
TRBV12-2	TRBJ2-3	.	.	CASRLGWTGTLWADTQYF	TGTGCAAGTCGCTTAGGCTGGACCGGGACACTCTGGGCAGATACGCAGTATTTT
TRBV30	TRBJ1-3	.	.	CAWTGGDSGNTIYF	TGTGCCTGGACTGGGGGCGACTCTGGAAACACCATATATTTT
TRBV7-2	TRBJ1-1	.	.	CASSLQENTEAFF	TGTGCCAGCAGCCTACAGGAGAACACTGAAGCTTTCTTT
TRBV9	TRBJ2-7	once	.	CASSVGAGALYEQYF	TGTGCCAGCAGCGTAGGAGCAGGGGCCCTTTACGAGCAGTACTTC
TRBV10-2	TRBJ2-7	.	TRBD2	CASISSGGFTYEQYF	TGCGCCAGCATTTCCAGCGGGGGTTTCACCTACGAGCAGTACTTC
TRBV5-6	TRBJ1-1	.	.	CASSLPVGGVSTEAFF	TGTGCCAGCAGCCTACCCGTCGGAGGGGTGAGCACTGAAGCTTTCTTT
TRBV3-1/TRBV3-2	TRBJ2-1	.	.	CASSQDGGFSDEQFF	TGTGCCAGCAGCCAAGATGGGGGCTTCTCCGATGAGCAGTTCTTC
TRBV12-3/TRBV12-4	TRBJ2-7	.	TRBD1	CASSLGGTVQYF	TGTGCCAGCAGTTTAGGGGGGACAGTTCAGTACTTC
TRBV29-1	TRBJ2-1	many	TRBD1	CSVDGQGSYNEQFF	TGCAGCGTTGACGGACAGGGGTCCTACAATGAGCAGTTCTTC
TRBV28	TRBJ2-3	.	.	CASPPGGPSTDTQYF	TGTGCCAGCCCCCCCGGGGGTCCCTCCACAGATACGCAGTATTTT
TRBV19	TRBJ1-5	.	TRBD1	CASSWGGQGQGGNQPQHF	TGTGCCAGTAGCTGGGGGGGACAGGGCCAGGGTGGCAATCAGCCCCAGCATTTT
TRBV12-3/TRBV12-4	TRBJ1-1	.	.	CASSSRNTEAFF	TGTGCCAGCAGTTCTCGGAACACTGAAGCTTTCTTT
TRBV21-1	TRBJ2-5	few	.	CASSPTGQGDQETQYF	TGTGCCAGCAGCCCTACGGGACAGGGTGACCAAGAGACCCAGTACTTC
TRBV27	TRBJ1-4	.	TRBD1	CASSFWQGDEKLFF	TGTGCCAGCAGTTTTTGGCAGGGGGATGAAAAACTGTTTTTT
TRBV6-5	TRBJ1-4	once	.	CASNRARGEKLFF	TGTGCCAGCAACAGGGCGAGGGGTGAAAAACTGTTTTTT
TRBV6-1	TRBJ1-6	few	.	CASSDRVPYNSPLHF	TGTGCCAGCAGTGACAGGGTCCCCTATAATTCACCCCTCCACTTT
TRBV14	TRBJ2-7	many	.	CASSADSYEQYF	TGTGCCAGCAGCGCGGACTCCTACGAGCAGTACTTC
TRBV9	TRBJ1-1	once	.	CASTPRGGAEAFF	TGTGCCAGCACCCCTAGAGGGGGAGCTGAAGCTTTCTTT
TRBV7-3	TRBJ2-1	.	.	CASSSRGGRYEQFF	TGTGCCAGCAGCTCAAGGGGGGGCCGATATGAGCAGTTCTTC
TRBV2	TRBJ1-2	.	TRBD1	CASRKGAKDYGYTF	TGTGCCAGCAGGAAGGGGGCGAAGGACTATGGCTACACCTTC
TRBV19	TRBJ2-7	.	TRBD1	CASSLWTGSYEQYF	TGTGCCAGTAGTCTCTGGACAGGGAGCTACGAGCAGTACTTC
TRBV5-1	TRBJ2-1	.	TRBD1	CASSLAGGTGRYEQFF	TGCGCCAGCAGCTTGGCCGGTGGGACAGGGAGGTATGAGCAGTTCTTC
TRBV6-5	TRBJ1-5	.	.	CASSSQGCNQPQHF	TGTGCCAGCAGTTCTCAGGGTTGCAATCAGCCCCAGCATTTT
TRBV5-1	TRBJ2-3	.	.	CASSLERSDTQYF	TGCGCCAGCAGCTTGGAGCGCTCAGATACGCAGTATTTT
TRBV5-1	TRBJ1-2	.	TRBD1	CASSLEGTESYGYTF	TGCGCCAGCAGCTTGGAGGGGACAGAAAGTTATGGCTACACCTTC
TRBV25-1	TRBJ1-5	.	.	CASREGFNQPQHF	TGTGCCAGCAGGGAGGGTTTTAATCAGCCCCAGCATTTT
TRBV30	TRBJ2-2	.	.	CAWSAGELFF	TGTGCCTGGTCGGCCGGGGAGCTGTTTTTT
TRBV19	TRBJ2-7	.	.	CATAGQPFSSYEQYF	TGTGCCACAGCAGGACAGCCGTTTAGCTCCTACGAGCAGTACTTC
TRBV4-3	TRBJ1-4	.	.	CASSQLPGAGGEKLFF	TGCGCCAGCAGCCAGCTCCCAGGGGCAGGTGGGGAAAAACTGTTTTTT
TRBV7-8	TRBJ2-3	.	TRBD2	CASSPGTRSTDTQYF	TGTGCCAGCAGCCCTGGGACTAGAAGCACAGATACGCAGTATTTT
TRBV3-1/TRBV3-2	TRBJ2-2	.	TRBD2	CASSQVGAGGRRTGELFF	TGTGCCAGCAGCCAAGTAGGAGCGGGGGGGCGTCGCACCGGGGAGCTGTTTTTT
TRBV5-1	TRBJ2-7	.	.	CASSTGVLHEQYF	TGCGCCAGCAGCACGGGGGTTCTCCACGAGCAGTACTTC
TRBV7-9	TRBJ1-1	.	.	CASSLAAGVNTEAFF	TGTGCCAGCAGCTTAGCCGCAGGGGTGAACACTGAAGCTTTCTTT
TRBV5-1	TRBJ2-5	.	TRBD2	CASSHGGSGGTETQYF	TGCGCCAGCAGCCATGGAGGTAGCGGGGGGACGGAGACCCAGTACTTC
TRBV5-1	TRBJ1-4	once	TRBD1	CASSPGTGGEKLFF	TGCGCCAGCAGCCCCGGGACAGGTGGTGAAAAACTGTTTTTT
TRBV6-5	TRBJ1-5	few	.	CASSVWTATNQPQHF	TGTGCCAGCAGCGTCTGGACAGCAACCAATCAGCCCCAGCATTTT
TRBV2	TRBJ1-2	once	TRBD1	CATRRDRADYGYTF	TGTGCCACCAGAAGGGACAGGGCGGACTATGGCTACACCTTC
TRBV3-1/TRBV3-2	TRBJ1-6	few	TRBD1	CASSLGQGNSPLHF	TGTGCCAGCAGCCTGGGACAGGGTAATTCACCCCTCCACTTT
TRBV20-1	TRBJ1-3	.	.	CSRVSGNTIYF	TGCAGCAGGGTCTCTGGAAACACCATATATTTT
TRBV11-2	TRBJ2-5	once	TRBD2	CASSLAGAGGLGETQYF	TGTGCCAGCAGCTTAGCGGGCGCGGGGGGTCTTGGGGAGACCCAGTACTTC